What follows are 2 T cell receptor beta chains derived from one specimen sequenced in a study of CD8+CD57+ T cells in acquired aplastic anemia. The TCR beta profiling, which covered VDJ combination and CDR3 sequence, was carried out using genomic DNA as the template. TCRdb reanalysed the reads using MiXCR and keeps one entry per CDR3 protein. The table includes about 130,000 distinct CDR3 sequences, 48% detected once. The specimen sequenced was sorted CD4+, CD8+, or CD8+CD57+ T cells (not recorded which) from PBMCs. Every receptor here comes from a human donor in good health, serving as a control.

The CDR3 here is CSARDSEYNEQFF. Here the CDR3 DNA reads TGCAGTGCTAGGGACTCCGAATACAATGAGCAGTTCTTC. V and J are TRBV20-1 and TRBJ2-1; D may be TRBD2 (5 bases). The V gene's germline CDR1 is DFQATT and CDR2 SNEGSKA (reference sequence). The CDR3 sequence is 13 residues long. V was clipped by 3 bases and J by 4 bases, with 10 bases between them.

This clonotype came up many times. The CDR3 loop is CASSMIPTGRNQPQHF. The CDR3 DNA sequence: TGTGCCAGTAGTATGATCCCGACAGGGCGCAATCAGCCCCAGCATTTT. This chain joins TRBV19 and TRBJ1-5; 7 nucleotides line up with TRBD1. Germline loops: CDR1 LNHDA, CDR2 SQIVND (reference sequence). The CDR3 spans 16 residues. J lost 2 bases, V lost 3 bases, and 7 bases had no gene match.